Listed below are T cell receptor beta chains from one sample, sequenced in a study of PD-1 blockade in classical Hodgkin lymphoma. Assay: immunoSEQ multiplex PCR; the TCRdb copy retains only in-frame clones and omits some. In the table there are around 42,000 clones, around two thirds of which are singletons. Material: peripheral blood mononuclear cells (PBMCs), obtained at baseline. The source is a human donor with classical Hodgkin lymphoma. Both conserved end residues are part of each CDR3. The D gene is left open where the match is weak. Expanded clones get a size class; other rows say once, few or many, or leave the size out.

CDR3nt: TGTGCCAGCAGCTTAGACACCGGGACAGGGGCCTCCTACGAGCAGTACTTC; CDR3aa: CASSLDTGTGASYEQYF; j_gene: TRBJ2-7; v_gene: TRBV7-8; abundance: .; d_gene: TRBD1
CDR3nt: TGTGCCAGCAGCGTTGGTACGGCAACTAATGAAAAACTGTTTTTT; CDR3aa: CASSVGTATNEKLFF; j_gene: TRBJ1-4; v_gene: TRBV9; abundance: once; d_gene: .
CDR3nt: TGTGCCAGCACCATAGGACTGGAAGCCGGGACCCAGTACTTC; CDR3aa: CASTIGLEAGTQYF; j_gene: TRBJ2-5; v_gene: TRBV6-1; abundance: .; d_gene: .
CDR3nt: TGTGCCAGCAGTGAAGCAGGAGGGGAGCAGTACTTC; CDR3aa: CASSEAGGEQYF; j_gene: TRBJ2-7; v_gene: TRBV6-1; abundance: .; d_gene: .
CDR3nt: TGTGCCAGCAGATGGAGCACGGGGGAGTCCACAGATACGCAGTATTTT; CDR3aa: CASRWSTGESTDTQYF; j_gene: TRBJ2-3; v_gene: TRBV27; abundance: .; d_gene: .
CDR3nt: TGTGCCAGCAGCTTGGGGGGACAGGGTGAGACCCAGTACTTC; CDR3aa: CASSLGGQGETQYF; j_gene: TRBJ2-5; v_gene: TRBV5-6; abundance: .; d_gene: TRBD1
CDR3nt: TGTGCCTGGAGTGTACATTGGGCCTCTGGGGCCAACGTCCTGACTTTC; CDR3aa: CAWSVHWASGANVLTF; j_gene: TRBJ2-6; v_gene: TRBV30; abundance: .; d_gene: .
CDR3nt: TGCGCCAGCAGCCAAGGACGGCAGGGTATTACGGTGCAGTACTTC; CDR3aa: CASSQGRQGITVQYF; j_gene: TRBJ2-7; v_gene: TRBV4-3; abundance: many; d_gene: .
CDR3nt: TGCGCCAGCAGCTTGGCCTCAGTAGCGGGAGAGGGCTACGAGCAGTACTTC; CDR3aa: CASSLASVAGEGYEQYF; j_gene: TRBJ2-7; v_gene: TRBV5-1; abundance: .; d_gene: TRBD2
CDR3nt: TGCGCCAGCAGCCAAGAACCAGGGTATGGAGAGACCCAGTACTTC; CDR3aa: CASSQEPGYGETQYF; j_gene: TRBJ2-5; v_gene: TRBV4-3; abundance: .; d_gene: .
CDR3nt: TGTGCCAGCAGCTTGGGACAGGGGGGGTTTTCTGGAAACACCATATATTTT; CDR3aa: CASSLGQGGFSGNTIYF; j_gene: TRBJ1-3; v_gene: TRBV5-4; abundance: .; d_gene: TRBD1
CDR3nt: TGTGCCATCAGTGGGCAGGGGGCAAGTGAAGCTTTCTTT; CDR3aa: CAISGQGASEAFF; j_gene: TRBJ1-1; v_gene: TRBV10-3; abundance: .; d_gene: TRBD1
CDR3nt: TGTGCCAGCAGCTTCACCGGGACCGGAGATACGCAGTATTTT; CDR3aa: CASSFTGTGDTQYF; j_gene: TRBJ2-3; v_gene: TRBV7-2; abundance: .; d_gene: .
CDR3nt: TGTGCCAGTAGTATAGACCGGGGGAAGGTGCGTGCGATGAACACTGAAGCTTTCTTT; CDR3aa: CASSIDRGKVRAMNTEAFF; j_gene: TRBJ1-1; v_gene: TRBV19; abundance: few; d_gene: .
CDR3nt: TGTGCCAGCAGCCAAACCGGACAGTACCACGAGCAGTACTTC; CDR3aa: CASSQTGQYHEQYF; j_gene: TRBJ2-7; v_gene: TRBV7-9; abundance: .; d_gene: .
CDR3nt: TGCAGCGCCTTGGGACGCCCGGTGAAAGTAGAAGGCTACACCTTC; CDR3aa: CSALGRPVKVEGYTF; j_gene: TRBJ1-2; v_gene: TRBV29-1; abundance: .; d_gene: .
CDR3nt: TGTGCCAGCAGCGCGACTAGCGGGGGGCTGGATGAGCAGTTCTTC; CDR3aa: CASSATSGGLDEQFF; j_gene: TRBJ2-1; v_gene: TRBV7-3; abundance: .; d_gene: TRBD2
CDR3nt: TGTGCCAGCAGCTTAGATCAGGGTGGTAGCGGGAGAGGGGATGAGCAGTTCTTC; CDR3aa: CASSLDQGGSGRGDEQFF; j_gene: TRBJ2-1; v_gene: TRBV11-3; abundance: .; d_gene: TRBD2
CDR3nt: TGTGCCAGCAGTGCCGATCAGGGTTGGGATGGCTACACCTTC; CDR3aa: CASSADQGWDGYTF; j_gene: TRBJ1-2; v_gene: TRBV27; abundance: .; d_gene: .
CDR3nt: TGTGCCAGTAGAACCAGAATGAACACTGAAGCTTTCTTT; CDR3aa: CASRTRMNTEAFF; j_gene: TRBJ1-1; v_gene: TRBV19; abundance: .; d_gene: .
CDR3nt: TGTGCCAGCAGCGTAGGACGGAGGAACACTGAAGCTTTCTTT; CDR3aa: CASSVGRRNTEAFF; j_gene: TRBJ1-1; v_gene: TRBV9; abundance: once; d_gene: .
CDR3nt: TGTGCCAGCAGCCCTTTTTTGGGCGAGCAGTACTTC; CDR3aa: CASSPFLGEQYF; j_gene: TRBJ2-7; v_gene: TRBV5-6; abundance: few; d_gene: .
CDR3nt: TGTGCCAGCAGTTTATCCGCTAGCGGGAGACGTGAGCAGTTCTTC; CDR3aa: CASSLSASGRREQFF; j_gene: TRBJ2-1; v_gene: TRBV27; abundance: .; d_gene: TRBD2
CDR3nt: TGTGCCAGCAGTTTACACAGGGGGCGGAACTATGGCTACACCTTC; CDR3aa: CASSLHRGRNYGYTF; j_gene: TRBJ1-2; v_gene: TRBV28; abundance: .; d_gene: TRBD1
CDR3nt: TGTGCCAGCAGCGTCGAGCCGGACTATGGCTACACCTTC; CDR3aa: CASSVEPDYGYTF; j_gene: TRBJ1-2; v_gene: TRBV9; abundance: .; d_gene: .
CDR3nt: TGTGCCAGCAGCCGAAGGGACGGCTCCTACGAGCAGTACTTC; CDR3aa: CASSRRDGSYEQYF; j_gene: TRBJ2-7; v_gene: TRBV14; abundance: .; d_gene: .
CDR3nt: TGTGCCAGCAGCTTCGATGAGCAGTTCTTC; CDR3aa: CASSFDEQFF; j_gene: TRBJ2-1; v_gene: TRBV7-9; abundance: .; d_gene: .
CDR3nt: TGTGCCAGCTCACCCTCAGGGGACACAGAGACCCAGTACTTC; CDR3aa: CASSPSGDTETQYF; j_gene: TRBJ2-5; v_gene: TRBV18; abundance: .; d_gene: .
CDR3nt: TGTGCCAGCAGACGGGCTAGCACAGATACGCAGTATTTT; CDR3aa: CASRRASTDTQYF; j_gene: TRBJ2-3; v_gene: TRBV6-4; abundance: .; d_gene: .
CDR3nt: TGTGCCAGCAGCCCAAACCGACAACGCCTCTACGAGCAGTACTTC; CDR3aa: CASSPNRQRLYEQYF; j_gene: TRBJ2-7; v_gene: TRBV7-2; abundance: .; d_gene: .
CDR3nt: TGCGCCAGCAGCTTCCGACAGGGGACCCACAATGAGCAGTTCTTC; CDR3aa: CASSFRQGTHNEQFF; j_gene: TRBJ2-1; v_gene: TRBV5-1; abundance: .; d_gene: TRBD1
CDR3nt: TGTGCCAGCAGCTTAGAATTCCCAGATACGCAGTATTTT; CDR3aa: CASSLEFPDTQYF; j_gene: TRBJ2-3; v_gene: TRBV11-2; abundance: .; d_gene: .
CDR3nt: TGTGCCAGCACGACCACAAACGGGGTTCTCGGGATAAATGAGCAGTTCTTC; CDR3aa: CASTTTNGVLGINEQFF; j_gene: TRBJ2-1; v_gene: TRBV27; abundance: .; d_gene: .
CDR3nt: TGTGCCAGCTCACGTAATGGGGATGGCTACACCTTC; CDR3aa: CASSRNGDGYTF; j_gene: TRBJ1-2; v_gene: TRBV18; abundance: few; d_gene: .
CDR3nt: TGTGCCAGTAGTCCCTCTGGGGGCAATCAGCCCCAGCATTTT; CDR3aa: CASSPSGGNQPQHF; j_gene: TRBJ1-5; v_gene: TRBV19; abundance: .; d_gene: .
CDR3nt: TGTGCCTGGAGTCCCAGACGTGGACAGGGAGAGGGCTACACCTTC; CDR3aa: CAWSPRRGQGEGYTF; j_gene: TRBJ1-2; v_gene: TRBV30; abundance: .; d_gene: TRBD1
CDR3nt: TGTGCCATCAAAAGAGGAAACACCATATATTTT; CDR3aa: CAIKRGNTIYF; j_gene: TRBJ1-3; v_gene: TRBV10-3; abundance: .; d_gene: .
CDR3nt: TGTGCCAGCAGCCAACAAATTGGGGACGTTAAAGCGGAAAAACTGTTTTTT; CDR3aa: CASSQQIGDVKAEKLFF; j_gene: TRBJ1-4; v_gene: TRBV4-2; abundance: medium-sized; d_gene: .
CDR3nt: TGTGCCAGCAGCCTAGGTGCAGACCTCGCCCGCAAAGGAGGCTACACCTTC; CDR3aa: CASSLGADLARKGGYTF; j_gene: TRBJ1-2; v_gene: TRBV7-2; abundance: few; d_gene: .
CDR3nt: TGTGCCACATTGCCGGTAGGCGGGGAGCTGTTTTTT; CDR3aa: CATLPVGGELFF; j_gene: TRBJ2-2; v_gene: TRBV27; abundance: few; d_gene: .
CDR3nt: TGCAGTGCTAGAGGCGGTGAAAAACTGTTTTTT; CDR3aa: CSARGGEKLFF; j_gene: TRBJ1-4; v_gene: TRBV20-1; abundance: .; d_gene: .
CDR3nt: TGTGCCAGCAGTGGGGACAGGGGGCATCTTGGCTACACCTTC; CDR3aa: CASSGDRGHLGYTF; j_gene: TRBJ1-2; v_gene: TRBV6-7; abundance: .; d_gene: TRBD1
CDR3nt: TGCGCCAGCAGCTTGGCCGTAAGGACAGCCCCCGGCTACACCTTC; CDR3aa: CASSLAVRTAPGYTF; j_gene: TRBJ1-2; v_gene: TRBV5-1; abundance: .; d_gene: .
CDR3nt: TGCAGCGCGACAGACTCTGGAAACACCATATATTTT; CDR3aa: CSATDSGNTIYF; j_gene: TRBJ1-3; v_gene: TRBV29-1; abundance: .; d_gene: .
CDR3nt: TGTGCCAGCAGCAGTCTAGGGACGAACACCGGGGAGCTGTTTTTT; CDR3aa: CASSSLGTNTGELFF; j_gene: TRBJ2-2; v_gene: TRBV9; abundance: .; d_gene: .
CDR3nt: TGTGCCTGGGGTCACGGCAATGAGCAGTTCTTC; CDR3aa: CAWGHGNEQFF; j_gene: TRBJ2-1; v_gene: TRBV30; abundance: once; d_gene: .
CDR3nt: TGTGCCAGCAGTCCGGGACAGTACACTGAAGCTTTCTTT; CDR3aa: CASSPGQYTEAFF; j_gene: TRBJ1-1; v_gene: TRBV7-3; abundance: few; d_gene: TRBD1
CDR3nt: TGCGCCAGCAGCCAAGATGAGGGGGGACTAGCCCCTGTTTACAATGAGCAGTTCTTC; CDR3aa: CASSQDEGGLAPVYNEQFF; j_gene: TRBJ2-1; v_gene: TRBV4-3; abundance: few; d_gene: TRBD2
CDR3nt: TGCGCCAGCAGCTTGTACGGGGGGGAGTACGAGCAGTACTTC; CDR3aa: CASSLYGGEYEQYF; j_gene: TRBJ2-7; v_gene: TRBV5-1; abundance: .; d_gene: TRBD2
CDR3nt: TGTGCCAGCGGGAGCAGCGAACGCCAAAATCAGCCCCAGCATTTT; CDR3aa: CASGSSERQNQPQHF; j_gene: TRBJ1-5; v_gene: TRBV2; abundance: .; d_gene: .
CDR3nt: TGTGCCAGCAGCGAACGGGACGCTGAAGCTTTCTTT; CDR3aa: CASSERDAEAFF; j_gene: TRBJ1-1; v_gene: TRBV9; abundance: few; d_gene: .
CDR3nt: TGTACCACCACGGGTGGGGCAGGGAACACTGAAGCTTTCTTT; CDR3aa: CTTTGGAGNTEAFF; j_gene: TRBJ1-1; v_gene: TRBV6-1; abundance: .; d_gene: .
CDR3nt: TGTGCCAGCAGCCAAGCGGGCCGAGAGCTGTTTTTT; CDR3aa: CASSQAGRELFF; j_gene: TRBJ2-2; v_gene: TRBV14; abundance: .; d_gene: .
CDR3nt: TGCGCCAGCAGCTTTGGGACAGGGGGCGTTTCCCCATATGGCTACACCTTC; CDR3aa: CASSFGTGGVSPYGYTF; j_gene: TRBJ1-2; v_gene: TRBV5-1; abundance: .; d_gene: TRBD1
CDR3nt: TGTGCCAGCCTGACCGGTGCCGGGGAGCTGTTTTTT; CDR3aa: CASLTGAGELFF; j_gene: TRBJ2-2; v_gene: TRBV6-1; abundance: .; d_gene: .
CDR3nt: TGTGCCAGCAGCTTAGAAGGGGGCTACGAGCAGTACTTC; CDR3aa: CASSLEGGYEQYF; j_gene: TRBJ2-7; v_gene: TRBV13; abundance: few; d_gene: .
CDR3nt: TGTGCCAGCAGTCCTGCGAGACAGGGGGACAATCAGCCCCAGCATTTT; CDR3aa: CASSPARQGDNQPQHF; j_gene: TRBJ1-5; v_gene: TRBV7-9; abundance: .; d_gene: TRBD1
CDR3nt: TGCAGCGTTGAGGGCAGGGACTCCTACGAGCAGTACTTC; CDR3aa: CSVEGRDSYEQYF; j_gene: TRBJ2-7; v_gene: TRBV29-1; abundance: .; d_gene: .
CDR3nt: TGTGCCAGTGGGCGACAGGCGAGGGCTGGCTACACCTTC; CDR3aa: CASGRQARAGYTF; j_gene: TRBJ1-2; v_gene: TRBV19; abundance: .; d_gene: .
CDR3nt: TGTGCCAGCAGTTTAGACAGGCCGTCCTATGGCTACACCTTC; CDR3aa: CASSLDRPSYGYTF; j_gene: TRBJ1-2; v_gene: TRBV6-4; abundance: .; d_gene: .